This note documents a single T cell receptor beta chain sequence. Its specificity is not known. Sequencing used immunoSEQ multiplex PCR; TCRdb keeps in-frame clones, though not all of them. The sample contains about 170,000 clones, less than 95% of which appear only once. The data were taken from a study of T cell responses to AZD1222 COVID-19 vaccine. Study-wide findings and caveats: Among those given AZD1222, only five or six were seropositive at baseline.

Trimming shortened V by 3 bases and J by 4 bases, and 7 bases separated the two germline ends. The CDR3 has 12 amino acids. This clonotype was sampled from an adult in good health. The sequencing used peripheral blood, collected on day 0 of AZD1222 vaccination. The chain uses TRBV12-3 or TRBV12-4 and TRBJ2-7; D gene ambiguous. The DNA for the CDR3 is TGTGCCAGCAGTTTCCGGATTTACGAGCAGTACTTC. Translation gives CASSFRIYEQYF.